This T cell receptor beta chain was captured by sequencing in a study of T cell responses to AZD1222 COVID-19 vaccine. Worth noting for this clone: Its antigen is not known.

Produced via immunoSEQ multiplex PCR; TCRdb's table is partial and in-frame only. The sample carries 90,000 to 120,000 clones, 70% to 90% recorded once. General study results and limits: Baseline testing showed seropositivity in only a handful of AZD1222 recipients. Females outnumbered males among donors, who were mostly white British; clonal diversity was possibly underestimated.

This sequence originates from an adult in good health. This specimen was peripheral blood, taken on day 0 of AZD1222 vaccination.

The CDR3 coding sequence is TGTGCCAGCAGCCCGCGGGGAGTCGCGGATTACACAGATACGCAGTATTTT. It yields the protein CASSPRGVADYTDTQYF. This rearrangement joins TRBV7-2 to TRBJ2-3; possibly TRBD2 for D (6 bases). There are 17 residues in the CDR3. V lost 5 bases and J 2 bases, leaving 20 bases between the germline ends. CDR1 SGHTA and CDR2 FQGNSA come from the germline V gene.